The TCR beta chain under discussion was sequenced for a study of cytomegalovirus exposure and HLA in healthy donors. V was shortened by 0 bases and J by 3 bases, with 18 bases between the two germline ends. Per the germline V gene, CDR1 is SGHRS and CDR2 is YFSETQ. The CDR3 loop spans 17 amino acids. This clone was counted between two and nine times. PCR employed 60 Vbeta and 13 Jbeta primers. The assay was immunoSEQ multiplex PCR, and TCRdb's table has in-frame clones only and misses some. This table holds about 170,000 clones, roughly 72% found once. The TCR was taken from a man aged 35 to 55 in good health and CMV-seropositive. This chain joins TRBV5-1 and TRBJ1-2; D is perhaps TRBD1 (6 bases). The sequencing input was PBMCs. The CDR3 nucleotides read TGCGCCAGCAGCTTGGACACCGGGACAACCACCTACTATGGCTACACCTTC. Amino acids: CASSLDTGTTTYYGYTF.